The 3 T cell receptor beta chains below were found in one sample sequenced in a study of OX40 agonist ivuxolimab in advanced cancers. Profiling relied on immunoSEQ multiplex PCR, and the TCRdb table lists in-frame clones only, not all of them. This table holds 60,000 to 75,000 clones, more than 75% found once. The sequenced sample was CD4+ or CD8+ T cells sorted from blood, obtained in a trial of the OX40 agonist ivuxolimab. The receptors come from an adult with an advanced solid tumor such as melanoma, head and neck, liver or kidney cancer.

This chain joins TRBV7-2 and TRBJ2-7; 14 bases line up with TRBD2. Germline V gene data show CDR1 as SGHTA and CDR2 as FQGNSA. This CDR3 is 14 amino acids long. Trimming at V came to 4 bases and at J to 6 bases, leaving 2 bases not matched to a gene. CDR3 sequence: CASSSGLAGVEQYF. CDR3 DNA sequence: TGTGCCAGCAGCTCGGGACTAGCGGGGGTCGAGCAGTACTTC.

The chain recombines TRBV6-1 with TRBJ2-7; D possibly corresponds to TRBD1 (5 bases). Germline V gene sequence: CDR1 MNHNS, CDR2 SASEGT. V gave up 8 bases and J gave up 5 bases, with 19 bases separating them. The CDR3 consists of 14 residues. The CDR3 reads CASRPGALGHEQYF. Here the CDR3 DNA reads TGTGCCAGCCGCCCTGGGGCCTTGGGCCACGAGCAGTACTTC.

V usage is TRBV10-3 and J usage is TRBJ2-5; the match to TRBD2 covers 9 bases. Germline trimming cut 8 bases from V and 5 bases from J; bases unmatched to any gene: 6. The CDR3 is 13 residues long. CDR1 ENHRY and CDR2 SYGVKD come from the germline V gene. This CDR3 reads CAIGTAGGETQYF. In nucleotides, the CDR3 is TGTGCCATCGGGACGGCGGGAGGGGAGACCCAGTACTTC.